Following are 29 T cell receptor beta chains from one sample sequenced in a study of vaccination and CD4 T cells after COVID-19. This sample's treatment: roughly ten-day PBMC culture with coronavirus spike peptide pools or control peptides (ViraFEST assay). The Oncomine TCR Beta short-read assay sequenced DNA from cultured CD4+ T cells. TCRdb re-derived calls from the PCR reads in MiXCR, one entry per CDR3 protein. The sample comprises about 9,500 distinct CDR3 sequences, 65% to 70% of which are singletons, and approximately 9% rests with the top ten. These receptors have no identified antigens. This specimen was CD4+ T cells from blood, cultured in vitro, taken before SARS-CoV-2 vaccination. These receptors all stem from a human donor who had recovered from COVID-19.

In its sample, this clonotype was seen once. This chain links TRBV20-1 with TRBJ1-3; no clear D. The CDR3 spans 13 residues. Trimming removed 0 bases from V and 7 bases from J, with 10 bases in between. Germline loops: CDR1 DFQATT, CDR2 SNEGSKA (reference sequence). The CDR3 bases are TGCAGTGCTAGAGACGGGGTACTGAACACCATATATTTT. It is translated as CSARDGVLNTIYF.

The chain couples TRBV6-2 or TRBV6-3 to TRBJ1-1; unclear D gene. Per germline, CDR1 MNHEY and CDR2 SVGEGT. This CDR3 is 14 amino acids long. The ends were cut back, 4 bases at V and 1 base at J, with 10 bases in the middle. The CDR3 DNA reads TGTGCCAGCAGTTCCCCAGGCCGGAACACTGAAGCTTTCTTT. Translated: CASSSPGRNTEAFF.

The chain employs TRBV6-4 and TRBJ2-2; the D call may be TRBD1 or TRBD2 (6 bases each). Germline values: CDR1 MRHNA, CDR2 SNTAGT. This CDR3 spans 13 amino acids. V was trimmed by 6 bases and J by 5 bases, leaving 10 bases between them. The CDR3 region is CASRKGGTGELFF. For the CDR3, the DNA is TGTGCCAGCAGAAAGGGGGGTACCGGGGAGCTGTTTTTT.

In its sample, this clonotype was seen a few times. The chain employs TRBV27 and TRBJ1-2; no clear D gene. CDR1 and CDR2 from the germline V gene are MNHEY and SMNVEV (reference sequence). V shed 4 bases and J shed 2 bases, with 5 bases lying between them. The CDR3 spans 12 residues. The DNA of the CDR3 is TGTGCCAGCAGTTCAAGGAACTATGGCTACACCTTC. This gives the protein CASSSRNYGYTF.

The CDR3 loop reads CASRSDRGRGNTEAFF. DNA of the CDR3: TGTGCCAGCAGATCCGACAGGGGGCGCGGGAACACTGAAGCTTTCTTT. This chain joins TRBV28 and TRBJ1-1; 10 nucleotides align to TRBD1. The CDR3 loop spans 16 amino acids. The germline V gene has CDR1 MDHEN and CDR2 SYDVKM. Trimming removed 6 bases from V and 1 base from J; junction bases left unmatched: 8.

V gene TRBV20-1 combines with J gene TRBJ2-5; D is uncertain. V shed 1 base and J shed 0 bases, with 6 bases lying between them. Per the germline V gene, CDR1 is DFQATT and CDR2 is SNEGSKA (reference sequence). The CDR3 contains 13 residues. The CDR3 region is CSARAAYQETQYF. For the CDR3, the DNA is TGCAGTGCTAGAGCTGCGTACCAAGAGACCCAGTACTTC.

This clonotype showed up just a few times. The V and J genes are TRBV6-2 or TRBV6-3 and TRBJ2-7; TRBD1 might be the D (6 bases). Germline V gives CDR1 MNHEY, CDR2 SVGEGT. V was pared by 2 bases and J by 3 bases, with 11 bases between. The CDR3 has 14 amino acids. CDR3: CASSYGQGLYEQYF. Here the CDR3 DNA reads TGTGCCAGCAGTTACGGGCAGGGGCTCTACGAGCAGTACTTC.

This sequence joins TRBV28 and TRBJ1-2; no firm D call. V lost 2 bases and J lost 2, with 9 bases in between. The length of the CDR3 is 14 residues. Per germline, CDR1 MDHEN and CDR2 SYDVKM. CDR3 bases: TGTGCCAGCAGTTTAGGAGGTTCGAACTATGGCTACACCTTC. It specifies CASSLGGSNYGYTF.

The V gene is TRBV2, the J gene TRBJ1-5, with unresolved D. The CDR3 contains 14 residues. Germline CDR1 is SNHLY and CDR2 is FYNNEI. Trimming removed 2 bases from V and 4 bases from J, with 9 bases in between. The CDR3 sequence: CASSESFGNQPQHF. As DNA, the CDR3 is TGTGCCAGCAGTGAATCATTTGGAAATCAGCCCCAGCATTTT.

The chain has TRBV20-1 and TRBJ2-3; 7 bases fit TRBD2. With 5 bases clipped from V and 5 bases from J, the junction kept 4 bases outside the gene matches. CDR1 and CDR2 from the germline V gene are DFQATT and SNEGSKA (reference sequence). CDR3 length equals 12 residues. This CDR3 is CSAGRAGDTQYF. The CDR3 bases are TGCAGTGCTGGGAGGGCCGGAGATACGCAGTATTTT.

This clonotype was detected once. This chain uses TRBV28 with TRBJ1-1; 8 nucleotides match TRBD1. Germline lookup yields CDR1 MDHEN and CDR2 SYDVKM. V was clipped by 5 bases and J by 6 bases; unmatched bases: 11. The CDR3 extends over 15 amino acids. The CDR3 coding sequence is TGTGCCAGCAGTACCAACAGGGGGAGGTTCGCTGAAGCTTTCTTT. Its translation: CASSTNRGRFAEAFF.

The chain links TRBV20-1 to TRBJ1-1; D is unclear. Trimming removed 7 bases from V and 1 base from J, with 10 bases in between. The CDR3 length is 12 residues. Germline V lookup: CDR1 DFQATT, CDR2 SNEGSKA (reference sequence). The CDR3 region is CSERSPNTEAFF. CDR3 sequence (DNA): TGCAGTGAAAGGTCCCCGAACACTGAAGCTTTCTTT.

The chain uses TRBV12-3 or TRBV12-4 and TRBJ2-5; 10 bases fit TRBD2. The J segment lost 5 bases and the V segment lost 3 bases, leaving 6 bases of the junction unmatched. The CDR3 spans 15 residues. CDR3 protein: CASSFGTSGMETQYF. As DNA, the CDR3 is TGTGCCAGCAGTTTTGGTACTAGCGGGATGGAGACCCAGTACTTC.

The rearrangement links TRBV25-1 to TRBJ2-5; D remains unclear. Looked up from germline, CDR1 is MGHDK and CDR2 is SYGVNS. The V and J ends lost 6 bases and 0 bases respectively, with 8 bases between them. CDR3 length: 13 amino acids. The CDR3 region has the DNA TGTGCCAGCAGCAAGGGTAACCAAGAGACCCAGTACTTC. Translated, it gives CASSKGNQETQYF. Based on the CDR3 plus reference TRBV25-1 and TRBJ2-5, the full variable domain is EADIYQTPRYLVIGTGKKITLECSQTMGHDKMYWYQQDPGMELHLIHYSYGVNSTEKGDLSSESTVSRIRTEHFPLTLESARPSHTSQYLCASSKGNQETQYFGPGTRLLVL.

This clonotype appeared a few times. The chain employs TRBV2 and TRBJ2-3; 14 positions agree with TRBD2. From germline, CDR1 is SNHLY and CDR2 FYNNEI. V was pared by 5 bases and J by 0 bases, with 7 bases of the junction left unmatched. CDR3 size: 18 residues. CDR3 bases: TGTGCCAGCAGTTCCAGACTAGCGGGAGGGGCTAGCACAGATACGCAGTATTTT. Translating gives CASSSRLAGGASTDTQYF.

The chain carries TRBV20-1 and TRBJ2-7; D is perhaps TRBD2 (6 bases). The CDR3 is 13 residues long. Germline V gene data show CDR1 as DFQATT and CDR2 as SNEGSKA (reference sequence). Trimming pared 5 bases from V and 3 bases from J, leaving 14 bases between. The chain's CDR3 is CSAHNSGVYEQYF. For the CDR3, the DNA is TGCAGTGCTCACAATAGCGGAGTCTACGAGCAGTACTTC.

V and J are TRBV20-1 and TRBJ1-1; no reliable D call. CDR3 length: 11 residues. The germline V gene has CDR1 DFQATT and CDR2 SNEGSKA (reference sequence). V lost 7 bases and J lost 1, with 7 bases in between. CDR3 nucleotide sequence: TGCAGTGTTCAGAAGAACACTGAAGCTTTCTTT. Its protein product is CSVQKNTEAFF.

This clonotype was observed a single time. J is TRBJ2-7 and V is TRBV5-1; D is uncertain. The germline gives CDR1 SGHRS, CDR2 YFSETQ. CDR3 length equals 12 residues. Trimming took 4 bases from V and 5 from J, leaving 10 bases between them. The CDR3 here is CASSPNSHEQYF. The CDR3 DNA is TGCGCCAGCAGCCCCAACAGCCACGAGCAGTACTTC.

There are a few counts of this clonotype. The chain employs TRBV20-1 and TRBJ1-5; 8 nucleotides agree with TRBD1. In germline, CDR1 is DFQATT, CDR2 SNEGSKA (reference sequence). This CDR3 contains 14 residues. V was pared by 6 bases and J by 2 bases, with 6 bases of the junction left unmatched. CDR3 loop: CSATQGGRNQPQHF. CDR3 sequence (DNA): TGCAGTGCGACACAGGGGGGTCGCAATCAGCCCCAGCATTTT.

The count of this clonotype is one. The rearrangement joins TRBV20-1 to TRBJ1-1; TRBD1 might be the D (5 bases). V lost 3 bases, J lost 2 bases, and 10 bases lay in between. The CDR3 has 13 residues. In germline, CDR1 is DFQATT, CDR2 SNEGSKA (reference sequence). In DNA form, the CDR3 reads TGCAGTGCTAGCGGGGGAATCAACACTGAAGCTTTCTTT. It is translated as CSASGGINTEAFF.

The V gene is TRBV20-1, the J gene TRBJ2-3; unclear D gene. Germline assignment: CDR1 DFQATT and CDR2 SNEGSKA (reference sequence). The CDR3 extends over 15 amino acids. The V end lost 1 base, the J end lost 1 base, and 12 bases lay between the germline ends. The CDR3 DNA reads TGCAGTGCTAGAGGGTTTGGAGTTCGCACAGATACGCAGTATTTT. It is translated as CSARGFGVRTDTQYF.

This rearrangement joins TRBV12-3 or TRBV12-4 to TRBJ2-3; possible D gene TRBD2, 5 bases. The CDR3 is 14 amino acids. V was clipped by 5 bases and J by 2 bases, with 11 bases between them. CDR3 amino acids: CASSPDYSTDTQYF. The CDR3 DNA reads TGTGCCAGCAGTCCTGACTACTCCACAGATACGCAGTATTTT.

This chain joins TRBV7-2 and TRBJ2-3; 16 bases match TRBD2. With 5 bases clipped from V and 4 bases from J, the junction kept 9 bases outside the gene matches. This CDR3 contains 18 residues. The V gene's germline CDR1 is SGHTA and CDR2 FQGNSA. The CDR3 nucleotides are TGTGCCAGCAGCCCGGGACTAGCGGGAGGGAGTCGGGCAGATACGCAGTATTTT. Translation: CASSPGLAGGSRADTQYF.

The rearrangement uses TRBV15 and TRBJ2-2; D unclear. V shed 5 bases and J shed 6 bases, with 13 bases lying between them. The germline CDR1 and CDR2 sequences are LNHNV and YYDKDF (reference sequence). The CDR3 totals 14 residues. This CDR3 is CATSELSEAGELFF. CDR3 sequence (DNA): TGTGCCACCAGCGAGCTTAGTGAAGCCGGGGAGCTGTTTTTT.

The chain employs TRBV5-5 and TRBJ1-1; D is uncertain. The V gene's germline CDR1 is SGHKS and CDR2 YYEKEE (reference sequence). Trimming left V 1 base short and J 0 bases short, with 10 bases between. This CDR3 contains 15 residues. The CDR3 region is CASSLWVAVNTEAFF. The CDR3 DNA sequence: TGTGCCAGCAGCTTGTGGGTAGCGGTGAACACTGAAGCTTTCTTT.

The V gene is TRBV11-3, the J gene TRBJ1-5; TRBD1 is a possible D gene (6 bases). V lost 1 base and J 6 bases, leaving 19 bases between the germline ends. This CDR3 contains 17 residues. Looked up from germline, CDR1 is SGHNT and CDR2 is YENEEA. CDR3 amino acids: CASSLGDRDTGSQPQHF. CDR3 DNA: TGTGCCAGCAGCTTAGGCGATCGGGACACGGGTAGTCAGCCCCAGCATTTT.

The J gene is TRBJ2-1, the V gene TRBV7-2; D gene uncertain. Germline V CDR1 and CDR2: SGHTA, FQGNSA. The V and J ends lost 8 bases and 1 base respectively, with 12 bases between them. The CDR3 contains 14 residues. The CDR3 nucleotides are TGTGCCAGCGACTCAGTGGGATCCTACAATGAGCAGTTCTTC. Translated: CASDSVGSYNEQFF.

The V gene is TRBV20-1, the J gene TRBJ1-6; TRBD1 matches 7 bases. Germline CDR1 is DFQATT and CDR2 is SNEGSKA (reference sequence). With V trimmed by 0 bases and J by 8 bases, 10 bases remained unmatched. This CDR3 region has 16 residues. CDR3 sequence: CSARDPRGQQDSPLHF. Here the CDR3 DNA reads TGCAGTGCTAGAGATCCTAGGGGACAGCAAGATTCACCCCTCCACTTT.

The rearrangement links TRBV7-9 to TRBJ2-2, with TRBD2 identical over 10 bases. CDR1 is SEHNR, CDR2 FQNEAQ, per germline (reference sequence). The CDR3 consists of 16 residues. With V trimmed by 6 bases and J by 4 bases, 8 bases remained unmatched. CDR3 in DNA: TGTGCCAGCAGTGGGACTAGCGCGACGTCCACCGGGGAGCTGTTTTTT. Translation: CASSGTSATSTGELFF. Full variable domain (remainder filled in from reference TRBV7-9 and TRBJ2-2): DTGVSQNPRHKITKRGQNVTFRCDPISEHNRLYWYRQTLGQGPEFLTYFQNEAQLEKSRLLSDRFSAERPKGSFSTLEIQRTEQGDSAMYLCASSGTSATSTGELFFGEGSRLTVL.